These T cell receptor beta chains were read from a single sample in a study. MiXCR, applied by TCRdb to the RT-PCR reads, yields one record per CDR3 protein. The table records more than 600,000 distinct CDR3 sequences, approximately 15% of them present only once. The sequenced sample consisted of memory CD4+ T cells from blood. The receptors were sampled from a female donor in good health, serving as a healthy control. Both conserved end residues are part of each CDR3. The order of the fields is D gene, J gene, V gene, clone size, CDR3 DNA, CDR3 protein. The D gene is left open where the match is weak. Only part of the rows carry a size: once, few, many, or a class if the clone is expanded.

TRBD2 TRBJ2-3 TRBV7-8 many TGTGCCAGCAGCTCTAGAGGGTCTAGCGGGGGGGCCGGTCCAGATACGCAGTATTTT CASSSRGSSGGAGPDTQYF
TRBD2 TRBJ2-3 TRBV20-1 many TGCAGTGCCCCTAGCGGGAAAGATACGCAGTATTTT CSAPSGKDTQYF
- TRBJ2-7 TRBV20-1 - TGCAGTGCTAGTTCGTCGTTTTACGAGCAGTACTTC CSASSSFYEQYF
- TRBJ2-7 TRBV6-1 - TGTGCCAGCAGTAGGGGGGATGGGTCCTACGAGCAGTACTTC CASSRGDGSYEQYF
TRBD1 TRBJ2-7 TRBV28 - TGTGCCAGCAGTGGCGAGGGGGCAGAGTCCTACGAGCAGTACTTC CASSGEGAESYEQYF
- TRBJ2-5 TRBV11-1 - TGTGCCAGCAGCCCCCAGGGGACGGGGTTCGGAGAGACCCAGTACTTC CASSPQGTGFGETQYF
TRBD1 TRBJ1-2 TRBV30 - TGTGCGTGGAACGTCAGGGGGCGAGGAGGCTACACCTTC CAWNVRGRGGYTF
TRBD1 TRBJ1-1 TRBV28 - TGTGCCAGCAGTTTTGGAGGGGGCGCGGAAACTGAAGCTTTCTTT CASSFGGGAETEAFF
- TRBJ1-5 TRBV20-1 once TGCAGTGCTAGAGAGCCCCTAAATAGCAATCAGCCCCAGCATTTT CSAREPLNSNQPQHF
- TRBJ1-3 TRBV7-2 - TGTGCCAGCAGCTTAGATAGGGCGAACACCATATATTTT CASSLDRANTIYF
- TRBJ1-1 TRBV20-1 few TGCAGCGCGATTCTCCCTGGGCGGATGAACACTGAAGCTTTCTTT CSAILPGRMNTEAFF
TRBD1 TRBJ2-2 TRBV29-1 many TGCAGCGTGCGGGCACAGGGGGTAGTCGACACCGGGGAGCTGTTTTTT CSVRAQGVVDTGELFF
TRBD1 TRBJ2-7 TRBV28 few TGTGCCAGCAGTGCCGTGACAGGGGGGTACGAGCAGTACTTC CASSAVTGGYEQYF
TRBD2 TRBJ2-1 TRBV4-3 few TGCGCCAGCAGCCCCTTCCCCCCGGGACTAGCGGGAGGTGGGTCCTACAATGAGCAGTTCTTC CASSPFPPGLAGGGSYNEQFF
TRBD2 TRBJ2-1 TRBV15 - TGTGCCACCAGTCCCCCGTCAATAACCTTAGCGGGGGTCAATGAGCAGTTCTTC CATSPPSITLAGVNEQFF
- TRBJ2-1 TRBV30 few TGTGCCTGGAGTGCTACTAGTGACTACAATGAGCAGTTCTTC CAWSATSDYNEQFF
- TRBJ2-7 TRBV24-1 - TGTGCCACCAGTGATTTCACGACGGGGGAGCAGTACTTC CATSDFTTGEQYF
TRBD2 TRBJ2-1 TRBV4-1 few TGCGCCAGCAGCCAAGATCGTATGGCGGGAGAAAAGCAGTTCTTC CASSQDRMAGEKQFF
TRBD1 TRBJ1-5 TRBV12-3/TRBV12-4 few TGTGCCAGCGGATTACAGGGGGCGAGCAATCAGCCCCAGCATTTT CASGLQGASNQPQHF
- TRBJ2-5 TRBV5-1 few TGCGCCAGCAGCTTTACTAGAGCGCGGGAGACCCAGTACTTC CASSFTRARETQYF
- TRBJ2-6 TRBV10-3 few TGTGCCATCAGTGGCGGGACACCTGGGGCCAACGTCCTGACTTTC CAISGGTPGANVLTF
- TRBJ2-7 TRBV19 - TGTGCCAGTGGCGGACAAGCCTACGAGCAGTACTTC CASGGQAYEQYF
TRBD1 TRBJ1-5 TRBV27 few TGTGCCAGCAGTTTGTCCAGCAGGGGGCTTCAGCCCCAGCATTTT CASSLSSRGLQPQHF
TRBD2 TRBJ2-1 TRBV5-1 few TGCGCCAGCAGCTACGGACTAGCGGGAGGATTCTCGTACAATGAGCAGTTCTTC CASSYGLAGGFSYNEQFF
TRBD1 TRBJ2-5 TRBV5-1 many TGCGCCAGCAGCGCGGGACAGGGACAAGAGACCCAGTACTTC CASSAGQGQETQYF
TRBD2 TRBJ2-3 TRBV11-1 - TGTGCCAGCAGCTTAGTGTTCCCCCGGGAGGACCCCACAGATACGCAGTATTTT CASSLVFPREDPTDTQYF
- TRBJ2-5 TRBV20-1 many TGCAGTGCCTCCCAGGTTCGGGAGACCCAGTACTTC CSASQVRETQYF
- TRBJ2-7 TRBV7-9 - TGTGCCAGTGCGGGGATTACGAGCTCCTACGAGCAGTACTTC CASAGITSSYEQYF
TRBD1 TRBJ1-1 TRBV7-2 few TGTGCCAGCAGCCTAGAGGGGACAGGGGGCATCGGAGCTTTCTTT CASSLEGTGGIGAFF
- TRBJ2-7 TRBV30 - TGTGCCTGGAGTGTCCCCCCCCGCGAGCAGTACTTC CAWSVPPREQYF
- TRBJ2-1 TRBV4-1 few TGCGCCAGCAGCCAAGAAGGTGAGCAGTTCTTC CASSQEGEQFF
- TRBJ2-5 TRBV7-9 - TGTGCCAGCAGCTTACTTGCAAGCCGGGAGACCCAGTACTTC CASSLLASRETQYF